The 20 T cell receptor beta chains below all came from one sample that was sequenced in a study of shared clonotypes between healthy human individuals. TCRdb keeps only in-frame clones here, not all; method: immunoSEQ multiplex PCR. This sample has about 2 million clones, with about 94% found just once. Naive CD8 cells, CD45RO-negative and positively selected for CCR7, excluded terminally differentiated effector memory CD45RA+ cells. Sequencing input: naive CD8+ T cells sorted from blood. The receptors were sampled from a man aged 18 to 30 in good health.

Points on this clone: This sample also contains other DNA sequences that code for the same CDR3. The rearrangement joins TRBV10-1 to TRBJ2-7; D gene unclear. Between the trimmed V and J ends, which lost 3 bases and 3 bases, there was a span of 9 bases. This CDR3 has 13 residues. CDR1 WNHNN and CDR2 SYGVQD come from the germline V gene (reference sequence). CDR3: CASSEGQSYEQYF. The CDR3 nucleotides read TGCGCCAGCAGTGAAGGGCAGAGCTACGAGCAGTACTTC.

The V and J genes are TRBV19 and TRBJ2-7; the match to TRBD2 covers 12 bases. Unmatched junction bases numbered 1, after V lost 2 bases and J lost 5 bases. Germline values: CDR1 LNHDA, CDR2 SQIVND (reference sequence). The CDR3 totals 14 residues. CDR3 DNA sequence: TGTGCCAGTAGTATAACTAGCGGGAGGAACGAGCAGTACTTC. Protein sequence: CASSITSGRNEQYF.

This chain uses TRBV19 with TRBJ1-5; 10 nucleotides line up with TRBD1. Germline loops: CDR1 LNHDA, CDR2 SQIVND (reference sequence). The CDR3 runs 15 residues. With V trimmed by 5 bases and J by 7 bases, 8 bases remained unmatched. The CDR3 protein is CASSSSDRGRQPQHF. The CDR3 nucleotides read TGTGCCAGTAGTTCCTCGGACAGGGGGAGACAGCCCCAGCATTTT.

The CDR3 region has the DNA TGTGCCAGCGGGACAGCCGATCAGCCCCAGCATTTT. It specifies CASGTADQPQHF. The rearrangement links TRBV9 to TRBJ1-5; 7 nucleotides agree with TRBD1. V lost 7 bases to trimming and J lost 5 bases; unmatched junction nucleotides: 3. Germline loops: CDR1 SGDLS, CDR2 YYNGEE. This CDR3 has 12 residues.

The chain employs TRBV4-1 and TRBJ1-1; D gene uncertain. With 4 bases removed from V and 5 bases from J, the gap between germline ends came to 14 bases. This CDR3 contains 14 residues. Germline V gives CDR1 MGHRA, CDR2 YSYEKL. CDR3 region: CASSPFRARTEAFF. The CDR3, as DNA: TGCGCCAGCAGCCCCTTCCGGGCTAGGACTGAAGCTTTCTTT.

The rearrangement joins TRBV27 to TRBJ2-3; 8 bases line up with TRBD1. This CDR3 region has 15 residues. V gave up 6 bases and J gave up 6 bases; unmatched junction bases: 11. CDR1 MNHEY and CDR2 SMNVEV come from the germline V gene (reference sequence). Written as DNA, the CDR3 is TGTGCCAGCAGGATTTCAACAGGGGGTTGGGATACGCAGTATTTT. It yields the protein CASRISTGGWDTQYF.

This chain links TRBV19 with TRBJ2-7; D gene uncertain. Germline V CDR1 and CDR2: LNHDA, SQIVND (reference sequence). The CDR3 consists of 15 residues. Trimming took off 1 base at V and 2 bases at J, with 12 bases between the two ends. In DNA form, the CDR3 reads TGTGCCAGTAGTATAGGGCCAGGAAGTGCCTACGAGCAGTACTTC. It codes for CASSIGPGSAYEQYF.

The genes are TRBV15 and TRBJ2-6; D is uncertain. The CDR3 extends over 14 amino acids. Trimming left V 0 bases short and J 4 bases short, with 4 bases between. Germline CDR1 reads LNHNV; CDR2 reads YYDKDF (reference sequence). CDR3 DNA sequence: TGTGCCACCAGCAGAGACTCCGGGGCCAACGTCCTGACTTTC. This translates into CATSRDSGANVLTF.

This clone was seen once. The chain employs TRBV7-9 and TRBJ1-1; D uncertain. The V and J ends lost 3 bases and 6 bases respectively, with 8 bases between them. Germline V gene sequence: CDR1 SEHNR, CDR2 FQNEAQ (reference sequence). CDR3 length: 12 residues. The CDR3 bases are TGTGCCAGCAGCTTTGACCGAGCTGAAGCTTTCTTT. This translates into CASSFDRAEAFF.

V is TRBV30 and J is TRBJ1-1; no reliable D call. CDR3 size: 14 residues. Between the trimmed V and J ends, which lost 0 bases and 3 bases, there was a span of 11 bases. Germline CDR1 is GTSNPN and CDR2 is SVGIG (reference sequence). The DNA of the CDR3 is TGTGCCTGGAGTGTAACACAGATTTACACTGAAGCTTTCTTT. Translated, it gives CAWSVTQIYTEAFF.

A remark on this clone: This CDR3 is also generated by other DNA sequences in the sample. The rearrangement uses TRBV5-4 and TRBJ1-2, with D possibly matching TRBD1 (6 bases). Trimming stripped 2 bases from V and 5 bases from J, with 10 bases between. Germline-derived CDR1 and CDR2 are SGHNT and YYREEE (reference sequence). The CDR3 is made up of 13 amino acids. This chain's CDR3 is CASSLQGTYGYTF. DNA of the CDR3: TGTGCCAGCAGCTTACAGGGAACTTATGGCTACACCTTC.

The CDR3 loop reads CASSLAIGSSYEQYF. CDR3 DNA: TGTGCCAGCAGCTTGGCCATTGGGAGCTCCTACGAGCAGTACTTC. This chain uses TRBV11-2 with TRBJ2-7; tentatively, D is TRBD2 (5 bases). The CDR3 extends over 15 amino acids. Germline V gene lookup returns CDR1 SGHAT and CDR2 FQNNGV. V was pared by 3 bases and J by 0 bases, with 12 bases between.

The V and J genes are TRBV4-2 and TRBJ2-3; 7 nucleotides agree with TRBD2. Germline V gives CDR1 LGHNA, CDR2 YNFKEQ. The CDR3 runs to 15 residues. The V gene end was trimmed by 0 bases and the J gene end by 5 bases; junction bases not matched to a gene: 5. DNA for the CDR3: TGTGCCAGCAGCCAAGATCGGGGGGAGGGAGATACGCAGTATTTT. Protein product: CASSQDRGEGDTQYF.

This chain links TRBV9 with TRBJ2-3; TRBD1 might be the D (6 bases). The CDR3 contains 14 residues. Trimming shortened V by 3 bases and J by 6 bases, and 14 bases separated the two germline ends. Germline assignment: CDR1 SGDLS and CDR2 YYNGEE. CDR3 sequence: CASSDRVQSDTQYF. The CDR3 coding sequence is TGTGCCAGCAGCGACAGGGTACAAAGTGATACGCAGTATTTT.

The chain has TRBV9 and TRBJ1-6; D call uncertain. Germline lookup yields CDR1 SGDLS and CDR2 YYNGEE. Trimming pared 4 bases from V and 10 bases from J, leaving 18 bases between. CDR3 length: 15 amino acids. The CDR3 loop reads CASSPWTAADSPLHF. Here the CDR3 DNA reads TGTGCCAGCAGCCCGTGGACTGCGGCTGACTCACCCCTCCACTTT.

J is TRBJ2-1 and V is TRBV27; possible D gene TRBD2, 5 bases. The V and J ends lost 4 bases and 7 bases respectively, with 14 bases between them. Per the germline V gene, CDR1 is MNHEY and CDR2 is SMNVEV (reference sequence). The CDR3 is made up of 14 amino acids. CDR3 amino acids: CASSYGLAENEQFF. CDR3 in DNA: TGTGCCAGCAGTTATGGGCTAGCTGAGAATGAGCAGTTCTTC.

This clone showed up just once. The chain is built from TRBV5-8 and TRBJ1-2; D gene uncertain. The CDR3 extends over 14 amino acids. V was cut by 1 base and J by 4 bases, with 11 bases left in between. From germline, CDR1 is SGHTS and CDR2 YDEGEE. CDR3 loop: CASSLPHSLYGYTF. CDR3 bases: TGTGCCAGCAGCTTGCCCCACAGCCTCTATGGCTACACCTTC. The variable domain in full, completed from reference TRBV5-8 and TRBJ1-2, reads EAGVTQSPTHLIKTRGQQATLRCSPISGHTSVYWYQQALGLGLQFLLWYDEGEERNRGNFPPRFSGRQFPNYSSELNVNALELEDSALYLCASSLPHSLYGYTFGSGTRLTVV.

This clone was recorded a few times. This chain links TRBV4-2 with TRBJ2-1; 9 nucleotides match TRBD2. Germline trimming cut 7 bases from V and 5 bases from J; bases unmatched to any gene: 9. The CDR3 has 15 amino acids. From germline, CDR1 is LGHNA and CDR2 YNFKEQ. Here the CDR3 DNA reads TGTGCCAGCAAACAAATAGCGGGGGAGAACAATGAGCAGTTCTTC. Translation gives CASKQIAGENNEQFF.

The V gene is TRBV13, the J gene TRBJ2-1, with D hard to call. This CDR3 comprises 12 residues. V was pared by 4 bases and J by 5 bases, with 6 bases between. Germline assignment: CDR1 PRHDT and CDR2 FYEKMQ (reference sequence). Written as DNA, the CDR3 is TGTGCCAGCAGCTCGAATGACAATGAGCAGTTCTTC. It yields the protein CASSSNDNEQFF.

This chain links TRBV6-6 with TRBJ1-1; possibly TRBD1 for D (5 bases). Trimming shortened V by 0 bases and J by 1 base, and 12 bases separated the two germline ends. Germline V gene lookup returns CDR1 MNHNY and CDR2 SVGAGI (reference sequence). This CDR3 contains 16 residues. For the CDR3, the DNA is TGTGCCAGCAGTTACTCGACGGGGGGGACGAACACTGAAGCTTTCTTT. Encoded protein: CASSYSTGGTNTEAFF.